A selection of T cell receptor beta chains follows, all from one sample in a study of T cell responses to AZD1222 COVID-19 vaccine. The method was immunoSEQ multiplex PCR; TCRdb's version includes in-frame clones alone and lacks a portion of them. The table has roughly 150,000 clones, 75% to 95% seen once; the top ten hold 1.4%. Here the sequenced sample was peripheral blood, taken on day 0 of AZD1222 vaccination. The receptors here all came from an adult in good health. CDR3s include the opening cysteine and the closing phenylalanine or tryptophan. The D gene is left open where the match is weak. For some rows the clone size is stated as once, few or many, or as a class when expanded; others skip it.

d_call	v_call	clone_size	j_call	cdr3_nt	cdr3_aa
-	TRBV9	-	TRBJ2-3	TGTGCCAGCAGCGTCAATCCGGCCAGGGGTGCCACAGATACGCAGTATTTT	CASSVNPARGATDTQYF
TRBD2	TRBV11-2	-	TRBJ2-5	TGTGCCAGCAGCTTGACTAGCGGGACCTTATCCCAAGAGACCCAGTACTTC	CASSLTSGTLSQETQYF
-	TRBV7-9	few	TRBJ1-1	TGTGCCAGCAGCTTAGGGCAGCTAATCACTGAAGCTTTCTTT	CASSLGQLITEAFF
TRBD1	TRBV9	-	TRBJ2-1	TGTGCCAGCAGCGTTGACAGGGGGTCCTACAATGAGCAGTTCTTC	CASSVDRGSYNEQFF
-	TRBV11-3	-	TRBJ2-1	TGTGCCAGCAGCTTACATTCGGGACTTGGCTCCTACAATGAGCAGTTCTTC	CASSLHSGLGSYNEQFF
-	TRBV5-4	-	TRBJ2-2	TGTGCCAGCAGCTTGGTAGGGACCGGGGAGCTGTTTTTT	CASSLVGTGELFF
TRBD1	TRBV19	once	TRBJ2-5	TGTGCCAGTAGTAGGACAGGGGGGGAGACCCAGTACTTC	CASSRTGGETQYF
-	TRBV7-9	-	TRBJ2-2	TGTGCCAGCAGCTTAGAATCCAGTCGGGTCGGGGAGCTGTTTTTT	CASSLESSRVGELFF
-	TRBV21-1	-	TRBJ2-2	TGTGCCAGCAGCAAGGGACAGGGGGCGCGGACCGGGGAGCTGTTTTTT	CASSKGQGARTGELFF
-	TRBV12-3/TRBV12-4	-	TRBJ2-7	TGTGCCAGCAGTTTGGGCAGAGCCTACGAGCAGTACTTC	CASSLGRAYEQYF
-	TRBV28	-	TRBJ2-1	TGTGCCAGCAGTTTCGGGGCCCACAATGAGCAGTTCTTC	CASSFGAHNEQFF
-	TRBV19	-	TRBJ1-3	TGTTCTACGGGGAGTGGAAACACCATATATTTT	CSTGSGNTIYF
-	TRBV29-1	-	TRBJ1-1	TGCAGCGTTGTCGAGGGAACTGAAGCTTTCTTT	CSVVEGTEAFF
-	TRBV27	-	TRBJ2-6	TGTGCCAGCAGCTCCCAAACCCCGGGTCCTCTAACTTCCTCTGGGGCCAACGTCCTGACTTTC	CASSSQTPGPLTSSGANVLTF
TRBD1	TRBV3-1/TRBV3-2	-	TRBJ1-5	TGTGCCAGCAGCCCCGGACAGGGGGGCAATAGCAATCAGCCCCAGCATTTT	CASSPGQGGNSNQPQHF
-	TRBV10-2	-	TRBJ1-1	TGCGCCAGCAGTGAGTCCTACAGGGTAGCCGCTTTCTTT	CASSESYRVAAFF
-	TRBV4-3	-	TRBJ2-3	TGCGCCAGCAGCCTGGGACTTTACACAGATACGCAGTATTTT	CASSLGLYTDTQYF
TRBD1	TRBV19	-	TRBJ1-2	TGTGCCACTGCCAGGGGGCAGGAGGTTGGCTATGGCTACACCTTC	CATARGQEVGYGYTF
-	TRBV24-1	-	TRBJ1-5	TGTGCCACCAGTGATTCAAGGGGTAGCAATCAGCCCCAGCATTTT	CATSDSRGSNQPQHF
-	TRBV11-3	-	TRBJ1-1	TGTGCCAGCAGCTTAAAAGGTAACACTGAAGCTTTCTTT	CASSLKGNTEAFF
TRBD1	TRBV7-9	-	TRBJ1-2	TGTGCCAGCAGATCCGGGACAGGGATCAACTATGGCTACACCTTC	CASRSGTGINYGYTF
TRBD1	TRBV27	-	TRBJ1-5	TGTGCCAGCAGTTTATCTACAGGGGGCAATCAGCCCCAGCATTTT	CASSLSTGGNQPQHF
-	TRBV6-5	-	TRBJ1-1	TGTGCCAGCAGTTCTTTGGTACGGAACACTGAAGCTTTCTTT	CASSSLVRNTEAFF
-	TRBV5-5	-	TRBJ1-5	TGTGCCAGCAGCTTGGAAGGTGGTTTCCTTACCAGCAATCAGCCCCAGCATTTT	CASSLEGGFLTSNQPQHF
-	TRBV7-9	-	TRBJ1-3	TGTGCCAGCATAACCGCGGGGGGGAACACCATATATTTT	CASITAGGNTIYF
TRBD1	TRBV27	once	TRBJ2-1	TGTGCCAGCAGACCCACAGGGGGCAATGAGCAGTTCTTC	CASRPTGGNEQFF
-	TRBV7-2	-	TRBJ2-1	TGTGCCAGCAGCCCGGCCTTGCATGAGCAGTTCTTC	CASSPALHEQFF
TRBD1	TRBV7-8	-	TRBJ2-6	TGTGCCAGCAGCTGGCGGCAGGGGGCGGAGGGGGCCAACGTCCTGACTTTC	CASSWRQGAEGANVLTF
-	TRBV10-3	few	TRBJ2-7	TGTGCCATCAGTGGCTGGACTAACTACGAGCAGTACTTC	CAISGWTNYEQYF
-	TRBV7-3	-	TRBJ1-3	TGTGCCAGCAGCTTAGGAGGGGAGCCGGGAAACACCATATATTTT	CASSLGGEPGNTIYF
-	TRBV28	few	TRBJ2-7	TGTGCCAGCAGTTTTGCTTCAGGGGCCTACGAGCAGTACTTC	CASSFASGAYEQYF
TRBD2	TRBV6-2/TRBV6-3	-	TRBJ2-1	TGTGCCAGCAGTTATCGGCCTAGCGGCTACAATGAGCAGTTCTTC	CASSYRPSGYNEQFF
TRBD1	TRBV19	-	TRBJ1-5	TGTGCCAGTAGTGGCGGGACAGACCGTCTTAGCAATCAGCCCCAGCATTTT	CASSGGTDRLSNQPQHF
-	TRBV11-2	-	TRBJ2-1	TGTGCCAGCAGCAAACGCGGTGAGCAGTTCTTC	CASSKRGEQFF
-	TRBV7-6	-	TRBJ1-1	TGTGCCAGCAGCTTAGCAGCCCGGGGGGACACTGAAGCTTTCTTT	CASSLAARGDTEAFF
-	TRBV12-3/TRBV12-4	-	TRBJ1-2	TGTGCCAGCAGAGGGCGACAGGCCGACTACACCTTC	CASRGRQADYTF
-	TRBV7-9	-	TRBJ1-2	TGTGCCAGCAGCTTAGGTTTCAGGGTGGATGGCTACACCTTC	CASSLGFRVDGYTF
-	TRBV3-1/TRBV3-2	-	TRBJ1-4	TGTGCCAGAACTCGACGGCGAAGGCCTAAACTGTTTTTT	CARTRRRRPKLFF
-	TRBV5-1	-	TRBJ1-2	TGCGCCAGCAGATCGGAGGAGGGTAGCGGCTACACCTTC	CASRSEEGSGYTF
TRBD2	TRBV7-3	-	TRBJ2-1	TGTGCCAGCAGCTCCGAAGCGGGATACTGGAACAATGAGCAGTTCTTC	CASSSEAGYWNNEQFF
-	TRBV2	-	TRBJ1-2	TGTGCCAGCAGGGGCTATGGCTACACCTTC	CASRGYGYTF
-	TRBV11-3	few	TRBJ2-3	TGTGCCAGCAGCTTACAGCGGGCTACAGCTAGCACAGATACGCAGTATTTT	CASSLQRATASTDTQYF
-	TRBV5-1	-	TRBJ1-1	TGCGCCAGCAGCTTGGGGGAGAACACTGAAGCTTTCTTT	CASSLGENTEAFF
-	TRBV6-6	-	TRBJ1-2	TGTGCCAGCAGTTACTCGACTGAGGGCTACACCTTC	CASSYSTEGYTF
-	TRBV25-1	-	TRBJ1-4	TGTGCCAGCAGTGAATGGGGAGAAAAACTGTTTTTT	CASSEWGEKLFF
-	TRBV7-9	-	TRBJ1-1	TGTGCGAGCCAGGGGATTGAGAACACTGAAGCTTTCTTT	CASQGIENTEAFF
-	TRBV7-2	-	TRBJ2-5	TGTGCCAGCAGACCCGGGACGGCAGGCGAGACCCAGTACTTC	CASRPGTAGETQYF